This paragraph covers one TCR beta chain sequence. Its antigen is not identified. These data originate in a study of shared clonotypes between healthy human individuals. Study-level findings and limits: Rarefaction showed sorted-subset sequencing was incomplete despite large depth. Generally, naive subsets (rather than memory subsets) showed larger estimated richness.

Produced via immunoSEQ multiplex PCR; TCRdb's table is partial and in-frame only. Found here are around 990,000 clones, around three quarters of them singletons; the top ten hold over 0.8%. The healthy adult donors were HIV-negative and reported no recent acute infections or vaccinations. Germline V gives CDR1 SGHRS, CDR2 YFSETQ. This CDR3 spans 18 amino acids. J lost 0 bases, V lost 4 bases, and 13 bases had no gene match. Material for sequencing was memory CD4+ T cells from PBMCs. The subset here: CD45RA-negative fraction. The TCR comes from a man between 18 and 29 years old in good health. Some clones in this sample may be carry-over from other donors' samples. The genes are TRBV5-1 and TRBJ2-1; 7 bases are a match to TRBD2. CDR3 amino acids: CASSPGLLAISSYNEQFF. In DNA form, the CDR3 reads TGCGCCAGCAGCCCGGGATTACTAGCGATTAGCTCCTACAATGAGCAGTTCTTC.